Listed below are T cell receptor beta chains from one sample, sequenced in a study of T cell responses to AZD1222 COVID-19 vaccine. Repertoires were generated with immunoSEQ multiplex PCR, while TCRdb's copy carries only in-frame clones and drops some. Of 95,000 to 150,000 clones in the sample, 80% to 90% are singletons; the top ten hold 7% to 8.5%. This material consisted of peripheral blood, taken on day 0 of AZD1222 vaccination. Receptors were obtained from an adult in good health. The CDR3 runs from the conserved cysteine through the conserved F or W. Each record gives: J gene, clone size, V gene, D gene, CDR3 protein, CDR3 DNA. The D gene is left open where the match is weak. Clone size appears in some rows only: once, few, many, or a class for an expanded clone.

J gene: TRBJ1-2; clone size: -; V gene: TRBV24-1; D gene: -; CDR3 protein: CATSDSGGGYTF; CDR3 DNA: TGTGCCACCAGTGATTCGGGAGGTGGCTACACCTTC
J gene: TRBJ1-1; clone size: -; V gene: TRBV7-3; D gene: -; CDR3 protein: CASSFKGGTEAFF; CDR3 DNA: TGTGCCAGCAGCTTCAAGGGTGGAACTGAAGCTTTCTTT
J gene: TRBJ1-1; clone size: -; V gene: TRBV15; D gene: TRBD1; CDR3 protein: CATSRDRVDGEAFF; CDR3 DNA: TGTGCCACCAGCAGGGACAGGGTCGACGGTGAAGCTTTCTTT
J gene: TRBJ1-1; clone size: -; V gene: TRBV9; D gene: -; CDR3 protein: CASKGPNTEAFF; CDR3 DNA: TGTGCCAGCAAGGGGCCGAACACTGAAGCTTTCTTT
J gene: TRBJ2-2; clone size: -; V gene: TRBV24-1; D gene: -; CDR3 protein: CASQQGNTGELFF; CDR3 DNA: TGTGCCTCACAGCAGGGAAACACCGGGGAGCTGTTTTTT
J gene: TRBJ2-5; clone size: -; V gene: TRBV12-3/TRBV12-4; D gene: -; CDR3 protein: CASSLAGVETQYF; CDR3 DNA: TGTGCCAGCAGTTTGGCAGGGGTAGAGACCCAGTACTTC
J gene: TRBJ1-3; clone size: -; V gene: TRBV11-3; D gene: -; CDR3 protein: CASSLRNLWASGNTIYF; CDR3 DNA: TGTGCCAGCAGCTTACGAAATCTCTGGGCCTCTGGAAACACCATATATTTT
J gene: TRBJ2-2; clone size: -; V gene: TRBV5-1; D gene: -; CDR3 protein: CASSLEWGGTGELFF; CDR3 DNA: TGCGCCAGCAGCTTGGAATGGGGCGGAACCGGGGAGCTGTTTTTT
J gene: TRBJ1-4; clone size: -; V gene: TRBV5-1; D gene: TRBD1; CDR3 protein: CASSLGQGDRNEKLFF; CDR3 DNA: TGCGCCAGCAGCTTGGGACAGGGGGATAGAAATGAAAAACTGTTTTTT
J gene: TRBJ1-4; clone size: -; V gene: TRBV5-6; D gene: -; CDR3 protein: CASKRRPATNEKLFF; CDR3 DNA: TGTGCCAGCAAAAGGCGGCCTGCAACTAATGAAAAACTGTTTTTT
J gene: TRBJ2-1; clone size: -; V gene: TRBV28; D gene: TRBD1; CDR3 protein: CASSSDRESQGNEQFF; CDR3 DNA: TGTGCCAGCAGTTCCGACAGGGAATCCCAGGGCAATGAGCAGTTCTTC
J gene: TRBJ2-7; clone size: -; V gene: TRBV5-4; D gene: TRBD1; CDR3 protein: CASSLRDRAAYEQYF; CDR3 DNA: TGTGCCAGCAGCTTAAGGGACAGGGCCGCCTACGAGCAGTACTTC
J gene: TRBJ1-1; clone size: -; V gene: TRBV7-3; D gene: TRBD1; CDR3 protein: CASSRSDRVVGTEAFF; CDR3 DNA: TGTGCCAGCAGCCGATCGGACAGGGTAGTTGGCACTGAAGCTTTCTTT
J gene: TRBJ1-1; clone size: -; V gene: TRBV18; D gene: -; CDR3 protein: CASSPIRGTEAFF; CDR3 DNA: TGTGCCAGCTCACCAATAAGGGGCACTGAAGCTTTCTTT
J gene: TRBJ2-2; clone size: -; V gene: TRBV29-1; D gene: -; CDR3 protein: CSAQGWAGELFF; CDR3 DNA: TGCAGCGCTCAGGGTTGGGCCGGGGAGCTGTTTTTT
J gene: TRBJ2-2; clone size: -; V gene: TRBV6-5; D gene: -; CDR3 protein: CASSRPYTGELFF; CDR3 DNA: TGTGCCAGCAGTAGGCCCTACACCGGGGAGCTGTTTTTT
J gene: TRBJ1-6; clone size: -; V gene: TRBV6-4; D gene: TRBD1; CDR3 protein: CASSDGGTGNSPLHF; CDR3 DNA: TGTGCCAGCAGTGACGGAGGGACAGGGAATTCACCCCTCCACTTT
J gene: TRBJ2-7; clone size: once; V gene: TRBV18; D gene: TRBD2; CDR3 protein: CASSPLAGTSGKNEQYF; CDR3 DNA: TGTGCCAGCTCACCGCTGGCCGGGACTAGCGGGAAGAACGAGCAGTACTTC
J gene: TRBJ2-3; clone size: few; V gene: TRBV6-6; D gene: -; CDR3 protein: CATRTSTDTQYF; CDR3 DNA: TGTGCCACCAGGACTAGCACAGATACGCAGTATTTT
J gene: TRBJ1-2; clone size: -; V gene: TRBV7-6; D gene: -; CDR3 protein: CASSLGGNYGYTF; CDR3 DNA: TGTGCCAGCAGCTTGGGTGGGAACTATGGCTACACCTTC
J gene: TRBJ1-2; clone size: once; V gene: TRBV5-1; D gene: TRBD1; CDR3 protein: CASSSSGTAYGYTF; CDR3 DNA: TGCGCCAGCAGCTCATCCGGGACAGCCTATGGCTACACCTTC
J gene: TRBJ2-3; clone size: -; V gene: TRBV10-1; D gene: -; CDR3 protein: CASSWDNTDTQYF; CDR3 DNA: TGCGCCAGCAGCTGGGACAACACAGATACGCAGTATTTT